The entry below describes one TCR beta chain. Its antigen is undetermined. This specimen belongs to a study of post-analysis software for immune sequencing data. General observations from the study: About five TRBV segments occurring more often in patients than controls included TRBV5-6, TRBV5-1 and TRBV20-1.

The germline V gene has CDR1 MGHRA and CDR2 YSYEKL. The ends lost 5 bases at V and 6 bases at J; junction bases unmatched: 9. The CDR3 spans 15 residues. Unique molecular identifiers were carried by the TCR beta cDNA libraries. The authors obtained 500,000 or so cDNA molecules from roughly 1 to 10 million T cells. In TCRdb, the PCR reads were re-called with MiXCR into one record per CDR3 protein. There are roughly 200,000 distinct CDR3 sequences in the sample; 29% occur only once, and approximately 3.6% lies in the top ten. V gene TRBV4-1 combines with J gene TRBJ2-5; 10 bases fit TRBD1. The sequencing input was blood. The sequence was obtained from a girl aged 2-17 years with multiple sclerosis. CDR3 sequence (DNA): TGCGCCAGCAGCGACACCGGGACAGGGGAAAAGACCCAGTACTTC. Residues: CASSDTGTGEKTQYF.